This T cell receptor beta chain was observed in a study of cytomegalovirus exposure and HLA in healthy donors. On the study more broadly: HLA-typed donors were the source of about 81 million unique TCRs held in an early data release. Study conclusions and caveats: Among the CMV-associated chains, a few were confirmed in vitro as specific for CMV antigens. Differences between HLA loci emerged in a later analysis of TCR association rates, with DRB1 most and HLA-C fewest.

Trimming took off 6 bases at V and 3 bases at J, with 19 bases between the two ends. There are 16 residues in the CDR3. Per the germline V gene, CDR1 is MNHNY and CDR2 is SVGAGI (reference sequence). A remark on this clone: Its antigen is unidentified.

Primers included in the PCR were 60 Vbeta and 13 Jbeta primers. Data came from immunoSEQ multiplex PCR; TCRdb stores just in-frame clones and leaves some out. The sample consists of about 140,000 clones, about 80% of them appearing once. This TCR was sampled from a male donor in good health and CMV-seronegative. Specimen: PBMCs. The chain recombines TRBV6-6 with TRBJ2-3; tentatively, D is TRBD1 (5 bases). The DNA for the CDR3 is TGTGCCAGCAGCCCCCTGTCTCCGGCAGGGACAGATACGCAGTATTTT. It specifies CASSPLSPAGTDTQYF.